Listed below are T cell receptor beta chains from one sample, sequenced in a study of blood T cell repertoires in COVID-19. The data were produced by immunoSEQ multiplex PCR, yet TCRdb's version contains in-frame clones alone and is incomplete. The data contain roughly 360,000 clones, approximately 90% of them singletons. Sequenced: PBMCs or T cells enriched from blood (not recorded which). Source of these receptors: a woman aged 25 to 39 with acute COVID-19. Both conserved end residues are part of each CDR3. A D gene is named only where the DNA matches it firmly. Only part of the rows carry a size: once, few, many, or a class if the clone is expanded.

d_call	cdr3_length	v_call	j_call	clone_size	cdr3_nt	cdr3_aa
TRBD1	15	TRBV11-2	TRBJ2-7	.	TGTGCCAGCAGCTTTCTACAGGGGTCCAACTACGAGCAGTACTTC	CASSFLQGSNYEQYF
.	13	TRBV6-5	TRBJ1-1	few	TGTGCCAGCAGCAGTACGGGATCCACTGAAGCTTTCTTT	CASSSTGSTEAFF
TRBD1	17	TRBV28	TRBJ1-6	.	TGTGCCAGCAGTTTACCGGGGACAGGCTTAAGAAGGTCACCCCTCCACTTT	CASSLPGTGLRRSPLHF
.	14	TRBV9	TRBJ2-7	.	TGTGCCAGCAGCGACCGGGACTCCTCCTACGAGCAGTACTTC	CASSDRDSSYEQYF
TRBD1	17	TRBV5-1	TRBJ2-5	few	TGCGCCAGCAGCTCCGGGACAGGGGCCCTCGAACAAGAGACCCAGTACTTC	CASSSGTGALEQETQYF
TRBD2	16	TRBV2	TRBJ2-3	once	TGTGCCAGCAGTTCGAGCGGGGGGACTACGTCGAATACGCAGTATTTT	CASSSSGGTTSNTQYF
.	16	TRBV6-2/TRBV6-3	TRBJ2-7	.	TGTGCCAGCAGTTGGTTTTTGACAGGACCCCTCTACGAGCAGTACTTC	CASSWFLTGPLYEQYF
TRBD1	12	TRBV6-5	TRBJ2-1	.	TGTGCCGGCAGGACAGGGCTCAATGAGCAGTTCTTC	CAGRTGLNEQFF
.	14	TRBV5-5	TRBJ1-2	.	TGTGCCAGCAGCTTGTCGCGGGGATCCAGTGGCTATACCTTC	CASSLSRGSSGYTF
.	16	TRBV21-1	TRBJ2-7	.	TGTGCCAGCAGCAAAGCGCAAGAGGGATTCTCCTACGAGCAGTACTTC	CASSKAQEGFSYEQYF
TRBD1	14	TRBV18	TRBJ2-7	.	TGTGCCAGCTCACCGACAGGGAGCCCCTACGAGCAGTACTTC	CASSPTGSPYEQYF
TRBD1	14	TRBV28	TRBJ1-3	few	TGTGCCAGCAGCCCGACAGGGGCCGGAAACACCATATATTTT	CASSPTGAGNTIYF
.	16	TRBV10-1	TRBJ2-1	once	TGCGCCAGCAGTGAATCCCGGGGCGGGGGCGGACATGAGCAGTTCTTC	CASSESRGGGGHEQFF
TRBD1	13	TRBV29-1	TRBJ2-3	once	TGCAGCGTTTTCCGGGACAGAACAGATACGCAGTATTTT	CSVFRDRTDTQYF
.	16	TRBV18	TRBJ2-2	.	TGTGCCAGCTCACCCCGACGGAGTGCGAACACCGGGGAGCTGTTTTTT	CASSPRRSANTGELFF
.	15	TRBV3-1/TRBV3-2	TRBJ1-1	.	TGTGCCAGCAGCCAAGATGGATATAGAGGCACTGAAGCTTTCTTT	CASSQDGYRGTEAFF
TRBD2	15	TRBV28	TRBJ2-4	.	TGTGCCAGCAGTTTAAGGGCCGGGGGGAAAAACATTCAGTACTTC	CASSLRAGGKNIQYF
TRBD1	14	TRBV10-3	TRBJ1-1	.	TGTGCCATCAGTTCAGGGGGGAAGCACACTGAAGCTTTCTTT	CAISSGGKHTEAFF
TRBD1	16	TRBV30	TRBJ1-2	.	TGTGCCTGGAGTGGGGACAGGGGCTTAGCTAACTATGGCTACACCTTC	CAWSGDRGLANYGYTF
TRBD1	18	TRBV19	TRBJ2-5	.	TGTGCCAGTAGTATAGATTTCCAGACAGGGAAGGTTATGGAGACCCAGTACTTC	CASSIDFQTGKVMETQYF
TRBD1	15	TRBV5-1	TRBJ2-1	.	TGCGCCAGCAGTCTTCAGGGACAGACATACAATGAGCAGTTCTTC	CASSLQGQTYNEQFF
.	13	TRBV9	TRBJ1-1	.	TGTGCCAGCAGCCCAGGGGTGGGGGTCGAAGCTTTCTTT	CASSPGVGVEAFF
.	14	TRBV5-1	TRBJ1-3	.	TGCGCCAGCAGCACCCAGGGGTCTGGAAACACCATATATTTT	CASSTQGSGNTIYF
.	15	TRBV5-4	TRBJ1-2	.	TGTGCCAGCAGCCTAGGACTGCAAGCTAACTATGGCTACACCTTC	CASSLGLQANYGYTF
TRBD2	15	TRBV5-1	TRBJ2-3	.	TGCGCCAGCAGCTCGACTAGCGGGGGGGCTGGTACGCAGTATTTT	CASSSTSGGAGTQYF
TRBD1	15	TRBV12-5	TRBJ1-6	.	TGTGCTAGTGGTTTGACGACAGGGACGAATTCACCCCTCCACTTT	CASGLTTGTNSPLHF
.	14	TRBV29-1	TRBJ2-3	.	TGCAGCGTTGAGGGGGCGCGTGACACAGATACGCAGTATTTT	CSVEGARDTDTQYF
TRBD1	15	TRBV14	TRBJ2-7	.	TGTGCCAGCAGCCAAGTTGGGACAGGGACCAACGAGCAGTACTTC	CASSQVGTGTNEQYF
TRBD2	14	TRBV9	TRBJ2-1	.	TGTGCCAGCAGCGTTAGCGGGGGGGCGAATGAGCAGTTCTTC	CASSVSGGANEQFF
.	17	TRBV19	TRBJ2-3	.	TGTGCCAGTAGTATCGGGCTAGCTACCCTCGGCACAGATACGCAGTATTTT	CASSIGLATLGTDTQYF